This TCR beta chain was recorded in a study of cytomegalovirus exposure and HLA in healthy donors. PCR was performed using 60 Vbeta and 13 Jbeta primers. The method was immunoSEQ multiplex PCR; TCRdb's version includes in-frame clones alone and lacks a portion of them. The sample holds roughly 120,000 clones, around 81% seen once. General study points: Testing in vitro showed a few CMV-associated chains specific for CMV antigens.

Remarks on this clone: Its antigen is not known.

V shed 6 bases, J shed 0 bases, and the junction held 5 bases outside the gene matches. The germline gives CDR1 SGHRS, CDR2 YFSETQ. The CDR3 is 14 residues long. Sequenced input: PBMCs. The chain is built from TRBV5-1 and TRBJ1-1, with TRBD1 matching 7 bases. The receptor comes from a woman younger than 45 in good health and CMV-seronegative. CDR3 amino acids: CASTTGDLNTEAFF. The CDR3, as DNA: TGCGCCAGCACCACAGGGGACCTGAACACTGAAGCTTTCTTT.